These 14 T cell receptor beta chains came from one sample sequenced in a study of blood T cell repertoires in COVID-19. TCRdb's copy holds only in-frame clones and misses some; the assay was immunoSEQ multiplex PCR. Seen here are about 100,000 clones, 70% to 90% observed once, and the top ten hold 4.5% to 6.5%. Sequencing input: peripheral blood. Source of these receptors: a human donor in a cohort sampled during active COVID-19.

V and J are TRBV19 and TRBJ2-1, with 7 bases matching TRBD1. Unmatched junction bases numbered 8, after V lost 6 bases and J lost 0 bases. In germline, CDR1 is LNHDA, CDR2 SQIVND (reference sequence). The CDR3 runs to 16 residues. The CDR3 spells CASSRTGSSSYNEQFF. The CDR3 region has the DNA TGTGCCAGTAGCAGGACAGGCTCGAGCTCCTACAATGAGCAGTTCTTC.

The chain recombines TRBV5-1 with TRBJ1-2; 8 bases match TRBD1. Germline V lookup: CDR1 SGHRS, CDR2 YFSETQ. CDR3 length: 17 amino acids. The V and J ends lost 0 bases and 3 bases, in that order; junction bases with no gene match: 10. The CDR3 coding sequence is TGCGCCAGCAGCTTGGCCCCGCGGACAGGGCTGGACTATGGCTACACCTTC. Amino acids: CASSLAPRTGLDYGYTF.

The chain has TRBV4-3 and TRBJ2-2; 7 bases match TRBD2. Trimming cost V 0 bases and J 1 base; bases outside gene matches: 5. The CDR3 loop spans 17 amino acids. Germline assignment: CDR1 LGHNA and CDR2 YSLEER. The CDR3 loop is CASSQDLASGNTGELFF. The CDR3 DNA reads as TGCGCCAGCAGCCAAGATTTGGCTAGCGGGAACACCGGGGAGCTGTTTTTT.

The chain links TRBV11-3 to TRBJ2-3, with 8 nucleotides matching TRBD2. The trim removed 6 bases at V and 2 bases at J, leaving 4 bases unmatched. There are 14 residues in the CDR3. Germline-derived CDR1 and CDR2 are SGHNT and YENEEA. CDR3 region: CASRSTSDTDTQYF. The CDR3, as DNA: TGTGCCAGCAGATCGACTAGCGACACAGATACGCAGTATTTT. The whole variable domain, filled in from reference TRBV11-3 and TRBJ2-3, reads EAGVVQSPRYKIIEKKQPVAFWCNPISGHNTLYWYLQNLGQGPELLIRYENEEAVDDSQLPKDRFSAERLKGVDSTLKIQPAELGDSAVYLCASRSTSDTDTQYFGPGTRLTVL.

Remarks on this clone: The junction departs from the called germline gene at one end, perhaps through a read error. This chain links TRBV5-4 with TRBJ2-3, with D possibly matching TRBD2 (6 bases). The CDR3 length is 14 residues. Germline V gene lookup returns CDR1 SGHNT and CDR2 YYREEE (reference sequence). This CDR3 reads CASSLVTSIDTQYF. CDR3 bases: TGTGCCAGCAGCTTGGTTACTAGCATAGATACGCAGTATTTT. The full variable domain, rest sourced from reference TRBV5-4 and TRBJ2-3, is ETGVTQSPTHLIKTRGQQVTLRCSSQSGHNTVSWYQQALGQGPQFIFQYYREEENGRGNFPPRFSGLQFPNYSSELNVNALELDDSALYLCASSLVTSIDTQYFGPGTRLTVL.

The V gene is TRBV18, the J gene TRBJ2-7; 8 nucleotides match TRBD1. The length of the CDR3 is 14 residues. With V trimmed by 6 bases and J by 7 bases, 11 bases remained unmatched. Per the germline V gene, CDR1 is KGHSH and CDR2 is LQKENI. The CDR3 loop reads CASSGTGGVGEQYF. In nucleotides, the CDR3 is TGTGCCAGCTCGGGAACAGGGGGAGTGGGGGAGCAGTACTTC.

The chain has TRBV11-2 and TRBJ2-1; 10 bases fit TRBD2. The V segment lost 5 bases and the J segment 4 bases; nucleotides outside the gene matches: 8. The germline V gene encodes CDR1 SGHAT and CDR2 FQNNGV. The CDR3 has 16 amino acids. CDR3 protein: CASSLSGRALYNEQFF. In DNA, the CDR3 is TGTGCCAGCAGCCTAAGCGGGAGGGCCTTATACAATGAGCAGTTCTTC.

This clone has ten or more counts. The chain is built from TRBV29-1 and TRBJ2-7; TRBD2 matches at 13 bases. The V gene end was trimmed by 7 bases and the J gene end by 7 bases; junction bases not matched to a gene: 7. Germline V lookup: CDR1 SQVTM, CDR2 ANQGSEA. This CDR3 comprises 13 residues. In DNA form, the CDR3 reads TGCAGCGCCGGGACTAGCGGGACTGCTGAGCAGTACTTC. This sequence encodes CSAGTSGTAEQYF.

The V and J genes are TRBV27 and TRBJ2-7; 9 bases agree with TRBD1. Losses at the gene ends were 3 bases for V and 9 bases for J; bases not matched to a gene: 9. This CDR3 region has 14 residues. CDR1 and CDR2 (germline): MNHEY, SMNVEV (reference sequence). The CDR3 bases are TGTGCCAGCAGTTTGGGACAGGGTGCCATGGGGCAGTACTTC. It translates to CASSLGQGAMGQYF.

The genes are TRBV2 and TRBJ1-1; D perhaps matches TRBD1 (5 bases). The CDR3 contains 15 residues. V lost 6 bases to trimming and J lost 0 bases, with 14 bases between them. CDR1 and CDR2 from the germline V gene are SNHLY and FYNNEI. The CDR3 region has the DNA TGTGCCAGCAGCCAAAGACAGTTTCTGAACACTGAAGCTTTCTTT. Amino acids: CASSQRQFLNTEAFF.

The CDR3 is CASSGTDLAKNIQYF. CDR3 DNA: TGTGCCAGCAGTGGGACAGACTTAGCCAAAAACATTCAGTACTTC. V gene TRBV2 combines with J gene TRBJ2-4; tentatively, D is TRBD1 (6 bases). V was pared by 4 bases and J by 0 bases, with 10 bases between. The CDR3 has 15 amino acids. Per the germline V gene, CDR1 is SNHLY and CDR2 is FYNNEI. Full variable domain (outside the CDR3, taken from reference TRBV2 and TRBJ2-4): EPEVTQTPSHQVTQMGQEVILRCVPISNHLYFYWYRQILGQKVEFLVSFYNNEISEKSEIFDDQFSVERPDGSNFTLKIRSTKLEDSAMYFCASSGTDLAKNIQYFGAGTRLSVL.

The chain is built from TRBV13 and TRBJ2-1; TRBD2 aligns across 10 bases. The CDR3 consists of 16 residues. V dropped 5 bases and J dropped 6; count of bases not matched to a gene: 10. Germline V gene data show CDR1 as PRHDT and CDR2 as FYEKMQ (reference sequence). The CDR3 nucleotides read TGTGCCAGCAGCACCCCCACTAGCGGGAAACGCAATGAGCAGTTCTTC. Encoded protein: CASSTPTSGKRNEQFF.

The rearrangement joins TRBV7-6 to TRBJ2-3; D perhaps matches TRBD2 (6 bases). CDR3 length equals 19 residues. CDR1 is SGHVS and CDR2 is FNYEAQ in the germline V gene. Trimming cost V 1 base and J 0 bases, with 20 bases left between them. Written as DNA, the CDR3 is TGTGCCAGCAGCTTAGGTTCGGGTGGTAGCGGACCTAGCACAGATACGCAGTATTTT. It encodes CASSLGSGGSGPSTDTQYF.

This clone was observed a handful of times. The chain couples TRBV6-5 to TRBJ2-1; a weak D match, TRBD2 (6 bases). This CDR3 spans 15 amino acids. V was clipped by 7 bases and J by 0 bases, with 13 bases between them. Germline lookup yields CDR1 MNHEY and CDR2 SVGAGI. This CDR3 is CASMGGARSYNEQFF. The CDR3 DNA reads TGTGCCAGCATGGGGGGAGCCCGCTCCTACAATGAGCAGTTCTTC.